Below are 21 T cell receptor beta chains sequenced from a single sample in a study of tumor-infiltrating lymphocytes in primary liver carcinoma. Priming with a constant-region primer yielded TCR beta cDNA from about 540 ng total RNA. Amplification in three nested multiplex PCR rounds with slightly modified ARM-PCR gave rise to TCR beta libraries. Primers for the first two PCR rounds were TRBV1-TRBV30 forward primers and a C-beta reverse primer (10 cycles per round). MiXCR was run by TCRdb on the multiplex PCR reads, yielding one entry per CDR3 protein. The sample has approximately 24,000 distinct CDR3 sequences, around 84% seen once. The source material, roughly 18-32 mg of unsorted bulk tissue, was used to co-extract RNA and DNA. Sequencing was performed on liver tumor tissue from sampling region 3. Subset reported: tumor region T3, left-lateral pole. The receptor set was obtained from a man aged 40-50 years with primary liver carcinoma and hepatitis B virus infection.

To note about this clonotype: One end of the junction does not line up with germline, which may come from a read error. This chain uses TRBV19 with TRBJ2-2; D may match TRBD1 or TRBD2 (5 bases each). Germline V gene sequence: CDR1 LNHDA, CDR2 SQIVND (reference sequence). The CDR3 covers 14 residues. The CDR3 DNA reads TGTGTCAGTAGTATTTCTCCAGGGTCCGGGGAGTGGTTTTTT. It translates to CVSSISPGSGEWFF. Together with reference TRBV19 and TRBJ2-2, the CDR3 gives the full variable domain: DGGITQSPKYLFRKEGQNVTLSCEQNLNHDAMYWYRQDPGQGLRLIYYSQIVNDFQKGDIAEGYSVSREKKESFPLTVTSAQKNPTAFYLCVSSISPGSGEWFFGEGSRLTVL.

With respect to this clonotype: The CDR3 does not end in the conserved phenylalanine or tryptophan, so this is likely a read error. The chain carries TRBV29-1 and TRBJ1-1; D is possibly TRBD1 (6 bases). Germline V gene sequence: CDR1 SQVTM, CDR2 ANQGSEA. The CDR3 covers 12 residues. Trimming stripped 4 bases from V and 7 bases from J, with 13 bases between. CDR3 coding DNA: TGCAGCGTTGTGGCCACCAGGGGTGAAGCTTTCATT. Translation: CSVVATRGEAFI.

Regarding this clonotype: The junction departs from the called germline gene at one end, perhaps through a read error. The chain carries TRBV6-1 and TRBJ2-7; 9 nucleotides align to TRBD2. In germline, CDR1 is MNHNS, CDR2 SASEGT. This CDR3 contains 16 residues. This chain's CDR3 is CASISTGASGNYEQHF. The CDR3 coding sequence is TGTGCCAGCATCTCTACGGGGGCTAGCGGGAACTACGAGCAGCACTTC.

About this clonotype itself: An end of the junction does not agree with germline; a read error may underlie this. V usage is TRBV6-9 and J usage is TRBJ2-3; 15 bases fit TRBD2. The CDR3 spans 16 residues. Germline CDR1 MNHGY, CDR2 SVAAGI. CDR3 region: CVSRKGTSGRKDTQYF. As DNA, the CDR3 is TGTGTCAGCAGGAAAGGGACTAGCGGGAGGAAGGATACACAGTATTTT.

Notes on this clonotype: Germline and junction disagree at one end, which may indicate a read error. The J gene is TRBJ2-5, the V gene TRBV5-1; TRBD2 aligns across 11 bases. This CDR3 has 17 residues. Germline-derived CDR1 and CDR2 are SGHRS and YFSETQ. The CDR3 is CTSSPGTSGRAEETQYF. The CDR3 bases are TGCACCAGCAGTCCTGGGACTAGCGGAAGGGCGGAAGAGACCCAGTACTTC. Combining the CDR3 with reference TRBV5-1 and TRBJ2-5 gives the whole variable domain KAGVTQTPRYLIKTRGQQVTLSCSPISGHRSVSWYQQTPGQGLQFLFEYFSETQRNKGNFPGRFSGRQFSNSRSEMNVSTLELGDSALYLCTSSPGTSGRAEETQYFGPGTRLLVL.

This clonotype was recorded a few times. A read error may produce the germline difference seen at one junction end. V and J are TRBV5-4 and TRBJ1-1; TRBD1 is a possible D gene (6 bases). CDR1 SGHNT and CDR2 YYREEE come from the germline V gene (reference sequence). This CDR3 has 15 amino acids. DNA of the CDR3: TGTGCCAGCAGATCGGGGGGCAACGTGAACACTGAAGCTTCCTTT. As protein: CASRSGGNVNTEASF.

The rearrangement joins TRBV11-2 to TRBJ2-4; a possible D gene is TRBD1 (5 bases). The ends were cut back, 6 bases at V and 2 bases at J, with 23 bases in the middle. The CDR3 is 18 residues long. The V gene's germline CDR1 is SGHAT and CDR2 FQNNGV. The CDR3: CASSPTGASMVTKNIQYF. DNA of the CDR3: TGTGCCAGCAGTCCAACTGGGGCTTCCATGGTGACCAAAAACATTCAGTACTTC.

The V and J genes are TRBV5-4 and TRBJ2-5; D is possibly TRBD1 (6 bases). Trimming left V 1 base short and J 7 bases short, with 11 bases between. The V gene's germline CDR1 is SGHNT and CDR2 YYREEE (reference sequence). The CDR3 is made up of 13 amino acids. Here the CDR3 reads CASSLTGMGTQYF. The CDR3 DNA reads TGTGCCAGCAGCTTGACAGGGATGGGGACCCAGTACTTC.

This clonotype was seen only once. One end of the junction is discordant with germline, which a read error may explain. The chain combines TRBV12-3 or TRBV12-4 with TRBJ1-2; 11 nucleotides align to TRBD1. This CDR3 region has 13 residues. The CDR3 loop reads CANSLGQGAGYAF. CDR3 bases: TGTGCCAACAGTTTAGGACAGGGGGCCGGCTACGCCTTC.

This clonotype has a count of ten or more. The chain couples TRBV7-8 to TRBJ2-2; 9 bases agree with TRBD2. Germline CDR1 SGHVS, CDR2 FQNEAQ. V trimming: 1 base; J trimming: 6 bases; junction bases outside the gene matches: 6. This CDR3 region has 16 residues. CDR3 loop: CASSLGVAGVSGELFF. The DNA for the CDR3 is TGTGCCAGCAGCTTAGGAGTAGCGGGAGTTTCCGGGGAGCTGTTTTTT.

For this clonotype: Just one base apart from a much larger clone, this may be a read error. CDR3 nucleotides: TGCAGTGCTAGAGCAGTGGGGGGCAATCAGCCCAAGCATTTT. Translating gives CSARAVGGNQPKHF. This rearrangement joins TRBV20-1 to TRBJ1-5, with D perhaps TRBD1 (6 bases). The CDR3 spans 14 residues. Germline CDR1 and CDR2: DFQATT and SNEGSKA (reference sequence).

The rearrangement uses TRBV10-3 and TRBJ2-7; a possible D gene is TRBD2 (6 bases). V was shortened by 4 bases and J by 3 bases, with 16 bases between the two germline ends. Germline lookup yields CDR1 ENHRY and CDR2 SYGVKD. CDR3 length: 15 residues. CDR3 sequence: CAISGDGGEGYEQYF. CDR3 nucleotides: TGTGCCATCAGTGGAGATGGAGGGGAAGGCTACGAGCAGTACTTC.

With regard to this clonotype: The germline gene is not matched at one end of the junction; a read error may be the cause. The CDR3 DNA reads TGCAGCGTTGAGGGGCGGGGCGTCGGGGGTATTCAATACTTC. Its protein is CSVEGRGVGGIQYF. The chain has TRBV29-1 and TRBJ2-4; tentative D call: TRBD2 (6 bases). The CDR3 length is 14 residues. Germline CDR1 reads SQVTM; CDR2 reads ANQGSEA. Using reference TRBV29-1 and TRBJ2-4 for the parts outside the CDR3, the full variable domain is SAVISQKPSRDICQRGTSLTIQCQVDSQVTMMFWYRQQPGQSLTLIATANQGSEATYESGFVIDKFPISRPNLTFSTLTVSNMSPEDSSIYLCSVEGRGVGGIQYFGAGTRLSVL.

With respect to this clonotype: Given the absence of the conserved phenylalanine or tryptophan at the CDR3 end, a read error is likely. This chain uses TRBV4-3 with TRBJ2-7; D ambiguous. This CDR3 spans 14 amino acids. Germline CDR1 reads LGHNA; CDR2 reads YSLEER. CDR3: CASSQVKATGEQYL. DNA for the CDR3: TGTGCCAGTAGCCAAGTAAAGGCCACGGGCGAGCAGTACTTG.

Worth noting for this clonotype: The conserved closing phenylalanine or tryptophan is absent in this CDR3, likely reflecting a read error. CDR3: CASTTTSGSSYKQYL. CDR3 coding DNA: TGCGCCAGCACCACGACTAGCGGGAGCTCCTACAAGCAGTACTTA. The chain carries TRBV5-1 and TRBJ2-7; 12 bases are shared with TRBD2. The length of the CDR3 is 15 residues. CDR1 and CDR2 from the germline V gene are SGHRS and YFSETQ.

As concerns this clonotype: One junction end does not reproduce the germline sequence, and a read error may be involved. The chain uses TRBV5-5 and TRBJ1-1; no reliable D call. This CDR3 contains 15 residues. Germline CDR1 reads SGHKS; CDR2 reads YYEKEE (reference sequence). CDR3 sequence (DNA): TGTGCCAGCAAACCTCCCGGCTGCCTGAATACTGAAGCTTTCTTT. Protein product: CASKPPGCLNTEAFF.

The chain uses TRBV6-5 and TRBJ2-7; TRBD1 matches 8 bases. The CDR3 loop spans 15 amino acids. CDR1 is MNHEY and CDR2 is SVGAGI in the germline V gene. Here the CDR3 DNA reads TGTAGCAGCAGAATCGGACAGGGCAGCTCCTACGAGCAGTACTTC. Encoded protein: CSSRIGQGSSYEQYF.

The rearrangement uses TRBV4-2 and TRBJ2-2; D unclear. This CDR3 spans 18 amino acids. The germline CDR1 and CDR2 sequences are LGHNA and YNFKEQ. The V end lost 3 bases, the J end lost 1 base, and 18 bases lay between the germline ends. The CDR3 is CASSQLRFSHVNTGELFF. In DNA form, the CDR3 reads TGTGCCAGCAGCCAGCTGCGATTTAGTCACGTGAACACCGGGGAGCTGTTTTTT.

As regards this clonotype: Mismatch with germline at one junction end may stem from a read error. The rearrangement joins TRBV29-1 to TRBJ2-5; D call uncertain. CDR3 size: 13 residues. Per the germline V gene, CDR1 is SQVTM and CDR2 is ANQGSEA. The CDR3 protein is CSVEGRSKETQYF. The CDR3 region has the DNA TGCAGCGTTGAAGGGAGATCCAAAGAGACTCAGTACTTC. Looking up the rest from reference TRBV29-1 and TRBJ2-5 gives the full variable domain: SAVISQKPSRDICQRGTSLTIQCQVDSQVTMMFWYRQQPGQSLTLIATANQGSEATYESGFVIDKFPISRPNLTFSTLTVSNMSPEDSSIYLCSVEGRSKETQYFGPGTRLLVL.

A note on this clonotype: A read error may account for a junction end that differs from germline. The gene calls are TRBV11-2 and TRBJ2-3; D remains unclear. This CDR3 contains 13 residues. Germline values: CDR1 SGHAT, CDR2 FQNNGV. The CDR3 coding sequence is TGTACCAGCAGCTACAGAACGGCAAATACGAAGTATTTT. Residues: CTSSYRTANTKYF.

Concerning this clonotype: The conserved phenylalanine or tryptophan normally closing the CDR3 is absent here, so this likely arose from a read error. J is TRBJ2-3 and V is TRBV6-6; the match to TRBD2 covers 15 bases. The CDR3 sequence is 16 residues long. Germline V CDR1 and CDR2: MNHNY, SVGAGI (reference sequence). V trimming: 9 bases; J trimming: 6 bases; junction bases outside the gene matches: 10. This CDR3 reads CARWKGTSGRTDTQYL. The CDR3 region has the DNA TGTGCCAGGTGGAAAGGGACTAGCGGGAGGACGGATACGCAGTATCTT.